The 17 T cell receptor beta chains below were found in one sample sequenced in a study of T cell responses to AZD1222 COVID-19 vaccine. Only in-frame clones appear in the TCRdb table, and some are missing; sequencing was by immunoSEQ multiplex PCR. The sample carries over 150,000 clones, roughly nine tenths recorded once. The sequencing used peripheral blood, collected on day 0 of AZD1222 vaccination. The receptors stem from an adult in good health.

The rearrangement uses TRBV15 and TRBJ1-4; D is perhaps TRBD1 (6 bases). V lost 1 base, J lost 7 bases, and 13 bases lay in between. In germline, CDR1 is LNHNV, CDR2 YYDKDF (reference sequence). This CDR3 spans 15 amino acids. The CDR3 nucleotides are TGTGCCACCAGCAGAGCCAAACAGGGTAGTGAAAAACTGTTTTTT. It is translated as CATSRAKQGSEKLFF. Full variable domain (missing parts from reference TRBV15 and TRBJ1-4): DAMVIQNPRYQVTQFGKPVTLSCSQTLNHNVMYWYQQKSSQAPKLLFHYYDKDFNNEADTPDNFQSRRPNTSFCFLDIRSPGLGDTAMYLCATSRAKQGSEKLFFGSGTQLSVL.

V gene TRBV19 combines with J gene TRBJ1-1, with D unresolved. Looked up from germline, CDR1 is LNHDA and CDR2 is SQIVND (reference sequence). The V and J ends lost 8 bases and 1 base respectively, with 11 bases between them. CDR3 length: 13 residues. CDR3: CASLVGRNTEAFF. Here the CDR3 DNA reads TGTGCCAGTCTGGTCGGTAGGAACACTGAAGCTTTCTTT. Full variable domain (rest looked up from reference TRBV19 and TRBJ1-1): DGGITQSPKYLFRKEGQNVTLSCEQNLNHDAMYWYRQDPGQGLRLIYYSQIVNDFQKGDIAEGYSVSREKKESFPLTVTSAQKNPTAFYLCASLVGRNTEAFFGQGTRLTVV.

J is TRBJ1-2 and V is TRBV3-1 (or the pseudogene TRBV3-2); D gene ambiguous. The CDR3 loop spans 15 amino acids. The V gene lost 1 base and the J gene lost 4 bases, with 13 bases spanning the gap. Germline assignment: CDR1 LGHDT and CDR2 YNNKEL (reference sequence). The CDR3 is CASSQVRGVGYGYTF. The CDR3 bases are TGTGCCAGCAGCCAAGTTCGGGGAGTCGGCTATGGCTACACCTTC.

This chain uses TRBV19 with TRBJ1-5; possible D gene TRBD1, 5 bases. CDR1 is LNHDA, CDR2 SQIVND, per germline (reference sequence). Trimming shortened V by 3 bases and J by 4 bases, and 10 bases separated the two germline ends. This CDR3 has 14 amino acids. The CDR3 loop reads CASSIEGFNQPQHF. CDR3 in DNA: TGTGCCAGTAGTATCGAGGGGTTTAATCAGCCCCAGCATTTT.

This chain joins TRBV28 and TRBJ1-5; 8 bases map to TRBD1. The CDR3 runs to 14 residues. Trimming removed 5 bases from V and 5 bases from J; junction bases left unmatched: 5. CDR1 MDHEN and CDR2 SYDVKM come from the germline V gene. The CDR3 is CASSPWTGHQPQHF. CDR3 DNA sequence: TGTGCCAGCAGTCCGTGGACAGGGCATCAGCCCCAGCATTTT. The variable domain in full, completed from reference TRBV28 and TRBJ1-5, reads DVKVTQSSRYLVKRTGEKVFLECVQDMDHENMFWYRQDPGLGLRLIYFSYDVKMKEKGDIPEGYSVSREKKERFSLILESASTNQTSMYLCASSPWTGHQPQHFGDGTRLSIL.

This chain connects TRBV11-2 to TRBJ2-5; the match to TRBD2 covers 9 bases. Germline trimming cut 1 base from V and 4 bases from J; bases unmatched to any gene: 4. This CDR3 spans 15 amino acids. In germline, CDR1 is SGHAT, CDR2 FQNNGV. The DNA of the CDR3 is TGTGCCAGCAGCTTAGGCGGGGGGGCGACAGAGACCCAGTACTTC. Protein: CASSLGGGATETQYF.

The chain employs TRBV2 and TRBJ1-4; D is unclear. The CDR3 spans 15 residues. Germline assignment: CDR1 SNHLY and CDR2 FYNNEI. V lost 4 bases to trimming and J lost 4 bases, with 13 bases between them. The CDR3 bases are TGTGCCAGCAGTGCGGAGAATGGTAGTAATGAAAAACTGTTTTTT. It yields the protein CASSAENGSNEKLFF.

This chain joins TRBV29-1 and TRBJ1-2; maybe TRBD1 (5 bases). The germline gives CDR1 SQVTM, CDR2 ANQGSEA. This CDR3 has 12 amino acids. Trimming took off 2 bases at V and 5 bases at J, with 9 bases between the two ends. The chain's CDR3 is CSVEWTTYGYTF. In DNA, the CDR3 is TGCAGCGTTGAATGGACAACTTATGGCTACACCTTC. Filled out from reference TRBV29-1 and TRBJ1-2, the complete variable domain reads SAVISQKPSRDICQRGTSLTIQCQVDSQVTMMFWYRQQPGQSLTLIATANQGSEATYESGFVIDKFPISRPNLTFSTLTVSNMSPEDSSIYLCSVEWTTYGYTFGSGTRLTVV.

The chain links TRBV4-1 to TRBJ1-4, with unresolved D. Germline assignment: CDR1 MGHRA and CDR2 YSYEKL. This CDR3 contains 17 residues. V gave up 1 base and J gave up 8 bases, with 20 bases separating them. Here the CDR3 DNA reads TGCGCCAGCAGCCAAGGGGCCGGCGCCTTAAACCGGGAAAAACTGTTTTTT. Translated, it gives CASSQGAGALNREKLFF.

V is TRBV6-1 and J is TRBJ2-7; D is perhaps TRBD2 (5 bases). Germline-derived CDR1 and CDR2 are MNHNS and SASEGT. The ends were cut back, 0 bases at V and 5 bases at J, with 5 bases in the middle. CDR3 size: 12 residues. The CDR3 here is CASSEARDEQYF. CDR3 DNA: TGTGCCAGCAGTGAAGCGCGGGACGAGCAGTACTTC.

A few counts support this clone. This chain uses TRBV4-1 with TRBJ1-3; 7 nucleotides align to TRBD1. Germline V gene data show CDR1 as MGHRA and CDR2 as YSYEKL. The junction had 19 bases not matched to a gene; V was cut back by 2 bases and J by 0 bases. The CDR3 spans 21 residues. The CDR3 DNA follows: TGCGCCAGCAGCCAATTTGTCCTTGCCTCCGGGACAGAGTTCTCTGGAAACACCATATATTTT. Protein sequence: CASSQFVLASGTEFSGNTIYF.

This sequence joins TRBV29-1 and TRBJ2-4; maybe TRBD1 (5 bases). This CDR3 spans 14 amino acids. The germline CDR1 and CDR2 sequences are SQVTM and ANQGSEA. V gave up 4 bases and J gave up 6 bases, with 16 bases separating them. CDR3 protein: CSVVAGRGVNIQYF. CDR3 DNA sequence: TGCAGCGTTGTGGCAGGGCGAGGTGTAAACATTCAGTACTTC.

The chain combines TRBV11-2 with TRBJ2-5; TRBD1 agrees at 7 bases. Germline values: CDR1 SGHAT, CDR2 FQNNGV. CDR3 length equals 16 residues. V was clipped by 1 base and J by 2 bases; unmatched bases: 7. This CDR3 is CASSLGRAGGQETQYF. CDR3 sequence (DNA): TGTGCCAGCAGCTTAGGCAGGGCAGGGGGTCAAGAGACCCAGTACTTC.

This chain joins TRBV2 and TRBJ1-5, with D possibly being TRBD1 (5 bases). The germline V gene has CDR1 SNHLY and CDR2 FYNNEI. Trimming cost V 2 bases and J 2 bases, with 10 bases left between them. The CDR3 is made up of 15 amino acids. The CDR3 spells CASSEQGVGNQPQHF. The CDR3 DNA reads TGTGCCAGCAGTGAACAGGGTGTCGGCAATCAGCCCCAGCATTTT.

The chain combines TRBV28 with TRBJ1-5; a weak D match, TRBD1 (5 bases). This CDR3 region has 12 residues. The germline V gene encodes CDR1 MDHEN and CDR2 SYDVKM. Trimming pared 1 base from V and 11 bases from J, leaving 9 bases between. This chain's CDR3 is CASSLLGRAQHF. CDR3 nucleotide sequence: TGTGCCAGCAGTTTATTGGGGCGGGCCCAGCATTTT.

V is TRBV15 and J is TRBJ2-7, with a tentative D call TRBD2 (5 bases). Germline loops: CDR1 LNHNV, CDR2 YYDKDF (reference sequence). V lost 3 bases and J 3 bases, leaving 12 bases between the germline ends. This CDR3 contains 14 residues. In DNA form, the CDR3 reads TGTGCCACCAGCAGGGGCCGTGCGGGCTACGAGCAGTACTTC. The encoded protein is CATSRGRAGYEQYF.

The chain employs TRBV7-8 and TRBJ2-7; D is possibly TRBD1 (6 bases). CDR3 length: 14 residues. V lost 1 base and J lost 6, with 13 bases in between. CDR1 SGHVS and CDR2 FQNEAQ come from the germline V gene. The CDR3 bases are TGTGCCAGCAGCTTAGGAGGGGCAGGGGTCGAGCAGTACTTC. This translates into CASSLGGAGVEQYF.